This passage covers 3 T cell receptor beta chains from one sample sequenced in a study of neoadjuvant nivolumab and ipilimumab in lung cancer. Clones were read by immunoSEQ multiplex PCR, and TCRdb kept only the in-frame ones, dropping some. Among 3,000 to 4,000 clones listed, 79% were seen once. The starting material was peripheral blood, obtained after neoadjuvant nivolumab, alone or with ipilimumab, at or shortly before surgery. These TCRs come from an adult with non-small cell lung cancer.

J is TRBJ1-6 and V is TRBV7-2; maybe TRBD1 (5 bases). Between the trimmed V and J ends, which lost 5 bases and 5 bases, there was a span of 13 bases. The CDR3 loop spans 15 amino acids. Germline CDR1 reads SGHTA; CDR2 reads FQGNSA. The CDR3 DNA sequence: TGTGCCAGCAGCCCACTGGGACGGGATAATTCACCCCTCCACTTT. Its translation: CASSPLGRDNSPLHF.

The V call is TRBV5-1, the J call TRBJ2-7; 10 nucleotides line up with TRBD1. The germline V gene has CDR1 SGHRS and CDR2 YFSETQ. The CDR3 has 15 amino acids. V shed 0 bases, J shed 6 bases, and the junction held 6 bases outside the gene matches. Written as DNA, the CDR3 is TGCGCCAGCAGCTTGGCGGGACAGGGGAACGGCGAGCAGTACTTC. Protein sequence: CASSLAGQGNGEQYF. The full variable domain, in which reference TRBV5-1 and TRBJ2-7 provide the parts outside the CDR3, is KAGVTQTPRYLIKTRGQQVTLSCSPISGHRSVSWYQQTPGQGLQFLFEYFSETQRNKGNFPGRFSGRQFSNSRSEMNVSTLELGDSALYLCASSLAGQGNGEQYFGPGTRLTVT.

This clone was counted only a few times. V is TRBV27 and J is TRBJ2-1; no clear D. This CDR3 comprises 12 residues. Trimming took 4 bases from V and 12 from J, leaving 13 bases between them. Per the germline V gene, CDR1 is MNHEY and CDR2 is SMNVEV (reference sequence). CDR3 sequence: CASSSHRLTQFF. CDR3 bases: TGTGCCAGCAGTTCCCACCGTCTTACGCAGTTCTTC.